The 19 T cell receptor beta chains in this list originate from one sample, sequenced in a study of tumor-infiltrating lymphocytes in primary liver carcinoma. Co-extracted RNA and DNA came from approximately 20-30 mg of unsorted bulk tissue. Total RNA (around 500 ng) served as template for TCR beta cDNA synthesis primed by a constant-region primer. Generation of the TCR beta libraries relied on three nested multiplex PCR rounds using slightly modified ARM-PCR. With TRBV1-TRBV30 forward primers and a C-beta reverse primer, the first two PCR rounds were run for roughly 10 cycles each. TCRdb processed the multiplex PCR reads anew with MiXCR; each CDR3 protein has one entry. The table lists roughly 190,000 distinct CDR3 sequences, roughly 80% of them singletons, with around 18% in the top ten. Material for sequencing was tumor tissue from primary liver carcinoma. Receptor source: a man aged 35 to 55 with primary liver carcinoma and hepatitis B virus infection.

As concerns this clonotype: A junction boundary mismatches the germline segment, possibly from a read error. This chain links TRBV5-4 with TRBJ2-2; D is perhaps TRBD2 (5 bases). The CDR3 length is 16 residues. The germline gives CDR1 SGHNT, CDR2 YYREEE (reference sequence). In nucleotides, the CDR3 is TGTGTCAGCAGCTGGCCCCTTGGTTCGAACACCGGGGAGCTGCTTTTT. It is translated as CVSSWPLGSNTGELLF.

This clonotype was observed a single time. Mismatch with germline at one junction end may stem from a read error. J is TRBJ1-2 and V is TRBV29-1, with D perhaps matching TRBD1 (5 bases). Germline V gives CDR1 SQVTM, CDR2 ANQGSEA. The CDR3 sequence is 12 residues long. This CDR3 is CSVDRQWHGYTF. The CDR3 DNA is TGCAGTGTTGATCGACAGTGGCATGGCTACACCTTC.

The chain combines TRBV10-3 with TRBJ2-1; 12 bases are a match to TRBD2. V trimming: 7 bases; J trimming: 7 bases; junction bases outside the gene matches: 5. Per the germline V gene, CDR1 is ENHRY and CDR2 is SYGVKD. This CDR3 region has 14 residues. The CDR3 loop is CAIKWTSGENEQFF. CDR3 DNA: TGTGCCATCAAATGGACTAGCGGGGAGAATGAGCAGTTCTTC.

This clonotype appeared a single time. Compared with germline, one end of the junction differs, possibly owing to a read error. The genes are TRBV11-2 and TRBJ1-5; D may be TRBD1 (6 bases). CDR3 length: 17 residues. Per the germline V gene, CDR1 is SGHAT and CDR2 is FQNNGV. CDR3 loop: CVSSLVGVTGSNQPHHF. The CDR3 coding sequence is TGTGTCAGCAGCTTGGTAGGGGTAACAGGGAGCAATCAGCCCCATCATTTT.

This sequence joins TRBV29-1 and TRBJ2-1, with TRBD2 matching over 10 bases. CDR1 is SQVTM, CDR2 ANQGSEA, per germline. Unmatched junction bases numbered 13, after V lost 6 bases and J lost 11 bases. The CDR3 has 14 amino acids. The CDR3 loop reads CSVGAGGPRHKQFF. The CDR3 DNA reads TGCAGCGTCGGAGCGGGAGGGCCGCGGCATAAGCAGTTCTTC.

About this clonotype itself: This could be a read error, since a much larger clone is one nucleotide away. V usage is TRBV7-9 and J usage is TRBJ2-7, with 9 bases matching TRBD2. Germline V lookup: CDR1 SEHNR, CDR2 FQNEAQ (reference sequence). This CDR3 has 14 amino acids. The V and J ends lost 7 bases and 5 bases, in that order; junction bases with no gene match: 9. For the CDR3, the DNA is TGTGCCAGCACCGATCCTAGCGGGGCGGACGAGCAGTACTTC. Its translation is CASTDPSGADEQYF.

The count of this clonotype is one. CDR3 coding DNA: TGTGCCAGCAATGAAATGAGCTCCTACAATGAGCAGTTCTTC. Amino acid sequence: CASNEMSSYNEQFF. The chain links TRBV12-3 or TRBV12-4 to TRBJ2-1; D is unresolved. The CDR3 contains 14 residues. V was clipped by 7 bases and J by 0 bases, with 10 bases between them.

Comments on this clonotype: At one end, the junction sequence differs from germline, possibly due to a read error. The chain carries TRBV28 and TRBJ2-6; D is tentatively TRBD1 or TRBD2 (5 bases each). The CDR3 totals 15 residues. CDR1 and CDR2 (germline): MDHEN, SYDVKM. CDR3: CASHVGGSGASVRTF. The CDR3 DNA is TGTGCCAGCCATGTAGGAGGTTCTGGGGCCAGCGTCCGGACTTTC.

To note about this clonotype: No conserved phenylalanine or tryptophan ends this CDR3, so it is likely a read error. This chain links TRBV11-1 with TRBJ2-7; D gene uncertain. Trimming stripped 8 bases from V and 1 base from J, with 9 bases between. Germline CDR1 SGHAT, CDR2 FQDESV (reference sequence). CDR3 length: 12 amino acids. CDR3 sequence reads: CASCWNSYEQYI. In nucleotides, the CDR3 is TGTGCCAGCTGCTGGAATTCCTACGAGCAGTACATC.

This clonotype was observed a single time. The CDR3 end shows no conserved phenylalanine or tryptophan, and so a read error is likely. In nucleotides, the CDR3 is TGTGCCAACAGCCTCCGCGACAGGGCCCACGAGCAGTACATC. As protein: CANSLRDRAHEQYI. V is TRBV6-2 or TRBV6-3 and J is TRBJ2-7; 7 nucleotides match TRBD1. Germline values: CDR1 MNHEY, CDR2 SVGEGT. This CDR3 spans 14 amino acids. J gave up 5 bases and V 10 bases, and 14 bases lay outside the gene matches.

This clonotype appeared a few times. Given a much more abundant clone one base away, this may be a read error. This chain joins TRBV2 and TRBJ2-7; D ambiguous. Trimming pared 10 bases from V and 5 bases from J, leaving 21 bases between. CDR1 and CDR2 (germline): SNHLY, FYNNEI. This CDR3 is 14 amino acids long. The CDR3 nucleotides are TGTGCCACCAGCAAAGTAAGGGCCTCGGACGAGCAGTACTTC. Translation gives CATSKVRASDEQYF.

A note on this clonotype: This CDR3 is missing its conserved last phenylalanine or tryptophan, likely due to a read error. The chain combines TRBV6-5 with TRBJ2-1, with 8 bases aligning to TRBD2. Germline CDR1 is MNHEY and CDR2 is SVGAGI. The CDR3 covers 11 residues. The CDR3 reads CSSVSGGEQFL. CDR3 nucleotides: TGTTCCAGCGTGAGCGGGGGTGAGCAGTTCCTC.

This chain joins TRBV7-9 and TRBJ2-2; no clear D. The germline V gene has CDR1 SEHNR and CDR2 FQNEAQ (reference sequence). The CDR3 runs 16 residues. With 1 base removed from V and 7 bases from J, the gap between germline ends came to 16 bases. CDR3 sequence: CASSLVIQSWSGELFF. The DNA of the CDR3 is TGTGCCAGCAGCTTAGTTATTCAGAGTTGGAGCGGGGAGCTGTTTTTT.

Turning to this clonotype: A much larger clone lies one base from this, so it may be a read error. The J gene is TRBJ2-1, the V gene TRBV24-1, with 8 bases identical to TRBD1. The germline CDR1 and CDR2 sequences are KGHDR and SFDVKD. V dropped 3 bases and J dropped 4; count of bases not matched to a gene: 7. The CDR3 loop spans 16 amino acids. The DNA for the CDR3 is TGTGCCACCAGTGATCACCTGGGACAGGAGTACAATGAGCAGTTCTTC. Encoded protein: CATSDHLGQEYNEQFF.

As for this clonotype: Sequence at one end of the junction differs from germline and may be a read error. The chain couples TRBV5-4 to TRBJ2-7, with a weak D call TRBD2 (6 bases). CDR3 length equals 15 residues. The germline gives CDR1 SGHNT, CDR2 YYREEE (reference sequence). The DNA for the CDR3 is TGTGCCAGCAGTACCCCGAGTGGCGGGACCCACGAGCACTACTTC. It specifies CASSTPSGGTHEHYF.

Of note for this clonotype: Sequence at one end of the junction differs from germline and may be a read error. The gene calls are TRBV6-2 or TRBV6-3 and TRBJ2-1; D could derive from TRBD1 or TRBD2 (6 bases each). The CDR3 consists of 15 residues. In germline, CDR1 is MNHEY, CDR2 SVGEGT. CDR3 DNA: TGTGCCAGGCGAATATTCCTAGGGGGAGGACGAGAGCAGATCTTC. Protein sequence: CARRIFLGGGREQIF.

Worth noting for this clonotype: The conserved final phenylalanine or tryptophan is absent from the CDR3, which likely points to a read error. The CDR3 loop is CASSEGPKQFI. The CDR3 DNA follows: TGTGCCAGCAGTGAAGGACCCAAGCAGTTCATC. The chain joins TRBV6-5 to TRBJ2-1; D remains unclear. The V and J ends lost 5 bases and 11 bases respectively, with 10 bases between them. CDR1 and CDR2 from the germline V gene are MNHEY and SVGAGI. The CDR3 loop spans 11 amino acids.

With regard to this clonotype: One end of the junction is discordant with germline, which a read error may explain. This sequence joins TRBV11-3 and TRBJ2-7; 7 bases match TRBD2. Per germline, CDR1 SGHNT and CDR2 YENEEA. The CDR3 runs 14 residues. The CDR3 is CASNSGERDYGQYF. DNA of the CDR3: TGTGCCAGCAACTCTGGAGAAAGGGACTACGGGCAGTACTTC.

This clonotype appeared a single time. Compared with germline, one end of the junction differs, possibly owing to a read error. The chain recombines TRBV5-1 with TRBJ2-5, with TRBD1 identical over 9 bases. The CDR3 consists of 15 residues. Looked up from germline, CDR1 is SGHRS and CDR2 is YFSETQ. The CDR3 DNA reads as TGCCCCAGCAGCCAGACAGGGGGAGAACAAGAGACCCTGTACTTC. This translates into CPSSQTGGEQETLYF.